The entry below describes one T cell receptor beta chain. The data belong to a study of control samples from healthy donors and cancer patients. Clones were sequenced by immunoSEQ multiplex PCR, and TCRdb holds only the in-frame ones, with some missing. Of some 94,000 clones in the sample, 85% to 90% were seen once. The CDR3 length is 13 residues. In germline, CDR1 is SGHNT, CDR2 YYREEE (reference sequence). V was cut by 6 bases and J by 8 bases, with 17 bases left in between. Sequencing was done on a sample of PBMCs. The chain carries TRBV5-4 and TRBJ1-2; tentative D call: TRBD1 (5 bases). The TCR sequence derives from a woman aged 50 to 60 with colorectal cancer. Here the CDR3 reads CASTRGDDEGYTF. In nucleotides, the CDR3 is TGTGCCAGCACCCGGGGGGATGACGAAGGCTACACCTTC.